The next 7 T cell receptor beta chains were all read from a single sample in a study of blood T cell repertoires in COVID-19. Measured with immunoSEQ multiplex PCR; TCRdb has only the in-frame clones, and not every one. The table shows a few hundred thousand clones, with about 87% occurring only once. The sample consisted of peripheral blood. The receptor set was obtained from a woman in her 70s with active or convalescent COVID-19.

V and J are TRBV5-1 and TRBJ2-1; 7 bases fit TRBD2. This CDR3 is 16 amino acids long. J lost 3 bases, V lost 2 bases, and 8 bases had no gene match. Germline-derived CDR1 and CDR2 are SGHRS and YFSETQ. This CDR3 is CASSLTGTGGYNEQFF. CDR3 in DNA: TGCGCCAGCAGCTTAACGGGGACGGGGGGCTACAATGAGCAGTTCTTC.

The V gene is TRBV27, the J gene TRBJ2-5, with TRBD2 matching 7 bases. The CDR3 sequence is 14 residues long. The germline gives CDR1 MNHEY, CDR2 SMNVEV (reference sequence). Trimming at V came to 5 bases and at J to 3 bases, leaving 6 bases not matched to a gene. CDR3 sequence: CASSPQTSKETQYF. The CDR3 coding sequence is TGTGCCAGCAGTCCCCAGACTAGCAAAGAGACCCAGTACTTC.

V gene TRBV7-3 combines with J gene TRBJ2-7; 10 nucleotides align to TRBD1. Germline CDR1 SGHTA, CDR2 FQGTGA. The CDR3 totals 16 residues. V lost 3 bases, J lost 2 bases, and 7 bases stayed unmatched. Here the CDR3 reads CASSLNKGQGTYEQYF. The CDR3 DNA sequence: TGTGCCAGCAGCTTGAATAAGGGACAGGGGACCTACGAGCAGTACTTC.

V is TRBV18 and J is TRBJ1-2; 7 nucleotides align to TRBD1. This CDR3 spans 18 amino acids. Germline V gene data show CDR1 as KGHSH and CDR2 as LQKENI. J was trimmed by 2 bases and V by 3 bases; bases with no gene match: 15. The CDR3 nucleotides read TGTGCCAGCTCACCGTATCTCAACACCGGGACAGTGAACTATGGCTACACCTTC. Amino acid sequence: CASSPYLNTGTVNYGYTF.

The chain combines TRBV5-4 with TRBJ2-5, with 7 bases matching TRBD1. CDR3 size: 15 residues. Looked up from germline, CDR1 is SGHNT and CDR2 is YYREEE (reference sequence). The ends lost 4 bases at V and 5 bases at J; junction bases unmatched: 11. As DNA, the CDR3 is TGTGCCAGCAGCCCGGACGGTGCACAGGGGGAGACCCAGTACTTC. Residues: CASSPDGAQGETQYF.

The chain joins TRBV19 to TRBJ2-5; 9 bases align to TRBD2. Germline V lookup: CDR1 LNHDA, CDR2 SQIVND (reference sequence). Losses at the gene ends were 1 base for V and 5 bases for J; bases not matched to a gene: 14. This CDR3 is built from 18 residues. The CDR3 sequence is CASSIGGLAGTTGETQYF. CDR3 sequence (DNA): TGTGCCAGTAGTATAGGAGGCCTAGCGGGGACCACTGGGGAGACCCAGTACTTC.

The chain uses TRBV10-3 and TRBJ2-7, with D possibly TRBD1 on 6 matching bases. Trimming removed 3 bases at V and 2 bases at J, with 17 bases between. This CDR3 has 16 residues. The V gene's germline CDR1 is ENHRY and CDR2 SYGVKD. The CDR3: CAISDRLNGQPYEQYF. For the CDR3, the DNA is TGTGCCATCAGTGATAGGTTGAACGGACAGCCCTACGAGCAGTACTTC.